This TCR beta chain comes out of a study of cytomegalovirus exposure and HLA in healthy donors. Overall study findings and caveats: Associated with HLA alleles at 0.05 false discovery rate in a later analysis were 16,951 TCR beta sequences.

Comment on this clone: Its antigen is undetermined.

The germline CDR1 and CDR2 sequences are SGHAT and FQNNGV. The CDR3 consists of 13 residues. V lost 5 bases, J lost 1 base, and 6 bases lay in between. Primers included in the PCR were 60 Vbeta and 13 Jbeta primers. The table came from immunoSEQ multiplex PCR; TCRdb's copy has only in-frame clones and leaves some out. The table shows fewer than 130,000 clones, with more than 65% occurring only once. This sequence was found in a man younger than 40 in good health and CMV-seropositive. The rearrangement uses TRBV11-2 and TRBJ1-5; D uncertain. Sequencing was carried out using PBMCs. This CDR3 reads CASSQNSNQPQHF. The CDR3 DNA is TGTGCCAGCAGCCAGAACAGCAATCAGCCCCAGCATTTT.